Reported below is one TCR beta chain. Its antigen is unidentified. Individual cDNA molecules were tagged with unique molecular identifiers. MiXCR, applied by TCRdb to the 5' RACE reads, yields one record per CDR3 protein. The table shows tens of thousands of distinct CDR3 sequences, with 4% to 5.5% occurring only once. These data come from a study of early T cells in non-severe SARS-CoV-2 infection. Study as a whole: Sequencing was performed on bulk RNA from unsorted whole blood, leaving chains unpaired.

CDR3 length equals 14 residues. From germline, CDR1 is DFQATT and CDR2 SNEGSKA (reference sequence). J lost 4 bases, V lost 5 bases, and 8 bases had no gene match. Whole-study results and caveats: Private and CD4 specificities were missed by VDJdb matching, which favored anti-spike CD8 responses.

This chain links TRBV20-1 with TRBJ2-7, with TRBD1 matching 10 bases. The sequence came from an adult who was a healthcare worker with PCR-confirmed SARS-CoV-2 infection or an uninfected control (not recorded which). Sequencing used whole blood. CDR3 coding DNA: TGCAGTGCTGGACGAGGACAGGGGGGGTACGAGCAGTACTTC. Protein product: CSAGRGQGGYEQYF.